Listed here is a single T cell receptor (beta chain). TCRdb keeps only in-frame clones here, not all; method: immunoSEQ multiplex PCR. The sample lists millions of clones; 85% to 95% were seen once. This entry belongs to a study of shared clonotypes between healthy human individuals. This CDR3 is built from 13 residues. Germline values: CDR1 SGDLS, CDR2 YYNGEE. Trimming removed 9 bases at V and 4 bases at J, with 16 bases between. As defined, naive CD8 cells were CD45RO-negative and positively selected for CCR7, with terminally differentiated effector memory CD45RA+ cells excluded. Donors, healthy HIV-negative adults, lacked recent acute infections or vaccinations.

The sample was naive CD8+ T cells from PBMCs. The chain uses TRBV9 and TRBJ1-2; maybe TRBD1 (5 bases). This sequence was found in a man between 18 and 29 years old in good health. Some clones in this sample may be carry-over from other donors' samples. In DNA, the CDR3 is TGTGCCAACCACCACCTTGACAGCTATGGCTACACCTTC. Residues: CANHHLDSYGYTF. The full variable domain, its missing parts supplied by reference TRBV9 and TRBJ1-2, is DSGVTQTPKHLITATGQRVTLRCSPRSGDLSVYWYQQSLDQGLQFLIQYYNGEERAKGNILERFSAQQFPDLHSELNLSSLELGDSALYFCANHHLDSYGYTFGSGTRLTVV.